The 28 T cell receptor beta chains below were found in one sample sequenced in a study of Ad26.COV2.S vaccination and SARS-CoV-2 variants (dated by TCRdb to the early 2020s). In light of the paper, this sample's treatment or condition label describes: about 20 received Ad26.COV2.S at low or high dose, single or two shots; several received placebo; per-sample allocation not given. For vaccine and placebo recipients, the sequenced repertoires came from samples collected on day 63 after the first injection. Receptor amplification or capture employed the immunoSEQ multiplex PCR assay. The table comes from immuneACCESS by way of TCRdb, which keeps in-frame sequences with V and J called. Part of the clones is missing from these tables; in studies checked, under half for an unresolved V gene and the rest for unknown reasons. The sample includes 380,000 or so clones, with roughly 85% observed a single time. The top ten constitute 7.4% of the sample.

This sample comprised peripheral blood, obtained in a trial of Ad26.COV2.S vaccine versus placebo. These receptors all stem from a person aged 18-60 years who received the Ad26.COV2.S COVID-19 vaccine or a placebo.

The genes are TRBV21-1 and TRBJ1-5. TRBV21-1 is termed a pseudogene. The CDR3 sequence is 17 residues long. CDR3 nucleotides: TGTGCCAGCAGCACAACCGCTCCATCCCTTCGGGGCCAGCCCCAGCATTTT. As protein: CASSTTAPSLRGQPQHF.

In its sample, this clone was seen a few times. V gene TRBV3-1 (or the pseudogene TRBV3-2) combines with J gene TRBJ2-7; 11 bases align to TRBD2. Germline lookup yields CDR1 LGHDT and CDR2 YNNKEL (reference sequence). With V trimmed by 0 bases and J by 5 bases, 3 bases remained unmatched. The CDR3 consists of 15 residues. The DNA of the CDR3 is TGTGCCAGCAGCCAAGAAGTGACTAGCGGGAACGAGCAGTACTTC. The encoded protein is CASSQEVTSGNEQYF.

The genes are TRBV5-6 and TRBJ1-4; D unclear. The CDR3 has 16 amino acids. The V gene's germline CDR1 is SGHDT and CDR2 YYEEEE. The V gene lost 0 bases and the J gene lost 4 bases, with 13 bases spanning the gap. The CDR3 loop is CASSLARQRSNEKLFF. Here the CDR3 DNA reads TGTGCCAGCAGCTTGGCTAGACAAAGGAGTAATGAAAAACTGTTTTTT.

The chain employs TRBV4-1 and TRBJ2-1, with D unclear. V was pared by 4 bases and J by 15 bases, with 16 bases between. CDR3 length: 12 amino acids. Germline V gene data show CDR1 as MGHRA and CDR2 as YSYEKL. CDR3 in DNA: TGCGCCAGCAGCCGTAATTTACGCGGTCGGTTCTTC. Translating it yields CASSRNLRGRFF.

The J gene is TRBJ2-1, the V gene TRBV7-6; D gene ambiguous. Germline V lookup: CDR1 SGHVS, CDR2 FNYEAQ. V was trimmed by 1 base and J by 5 bases, leaving 6 bases between them. The CDR3 runs to 13 residues. CDR3: CASSLGENNEQFF. CDR3 DNA sequence: TGTGCCAGCAGCTTAGGAGAGAACAATGAGCAGTTCTTC.

This chain joins TRBV18 and TRBJ1-6; D not certain. The CDR3 spans 15 residues. Trimming removed 3 bases from V and 5 bases from J, with 11 bases in between. From germline, CDR1 is KGHSH and CDR2 LQKENI. The CDR3 region is CASSPPGPNNSPLHF. For the CDR3, the DNA is TGTGCCAGCTCACCTCCCGGGCCTAATAATTCACCCCTCCACTTT.

The rearrangement joins TRBV7-9 to TRBJ2-1; D is perhaps TRBD2 (5 bases). V was pared by 1 base and J by 5 bases, with 12 bases between. CDR1 and CDR2 (germline): SEHNR, FQNEAQ (reference sequence). The CDR3 contains 15 residues. The CDR3 DNA follows: TGTGCCAGCAGCTTAGGCCGGCGGGCACACAATGAGCAGTTCTTC. This translates into CASSLGRRAHNEQFF.

The sample holds many counts of this clone. The J gene is TRBJ2-7, the V gene TRBV2; D is perhaps TRBD1 or TRBD2 (6 bases each). V was trimmed by 4 bases and J by 4 bases, leaving 14 bases between them. Germline-derived CDR1 and CDR2 are SNHLY and FYNNEI. The CDR3 length is 14 residues. The CDR3 reads CASSVRGETYEQYF. In DNA, the CDR3 is TGTGCCAGCAGTGTAAGGGGGGAAACGTACGAGCAGTACTTC.

This sequence joins TRBV9 and TRBJ2-1; D may be TRBD1 or TRBD2 (6 bases each). The CDR3 spans 15 residues. V shed 4 bases and J shed 10 bases, with 21 bases lying between them. Germline lookup yields CDR1 SGDLS and CDR2 YYNGEE. CDR3 sequence reads: CASSLRGQGTEEQFF. The CDR3 nucleotides read TGTGCCAGCAGCCTCCGGGGGCAGGGTACTGAAGAGCAGTTCTTC.

The genes are TRBV5-5 and TRBJ2-3; D unclear. The CDR3 loop spans 16 amino acids. The V end was cut by 3 bases, the J end by 3 bases, with 17 bases between. CDR1 and CDR2 from the germline V gene are SGHKS and YYEKEE (reference sequence). CDR3 DNA sequence: TGTGCCAGCAGCTATGGAACCTTCCCCCTTACAGATACGCAGTATTTT. Its protein is CASSYGTFPLTDTQYF.

The chain carries TRBV18 and TRBJ1-1; D is uncertain. V shed 1 base and J shed 4 bases, with 16 bases lying between them. The germline CDR1 and CDR2 sequences are KGHSH and LQKENI. The CDR3 covers 16 residues. The CDR3 nucleotides read TGTGCCAGCTCACCACTCAGCGCAGGAGGAGGCACTGAAGCTTTCTTT. As protein: CASSPLSAGGGTEAFF.

The genes are TRBV2 and TRBJ2-5; D is possibly TRBD2 (7 bases). The CDR3 is 12 residues long. Deletions cut 4 bases from V and 6 bases from J, with 9 bases between. Germline-derived CDR1 and CDR2 are SNHLY and FYNNEI. The CDR3 bases are TGTGCCAGCAGTGTGGGGGGGCAGACCCAGTACTTC. Its protein is CASSVGGQTQYF.

The CDR3 reads CARVGRGTVNYYNEQFF. DNA of the CDR3: TGTGCCAGAGTCGGGAGAGGGACAGTCAACTACTACAATGAGCAGTTCTTC. The chain employs TRBV7-3 and TRBJ2-1, with a weak D call TRBD1 (7 bases). Trimming removed 9 bases from V and 3 bases from J, with 24 bases in between. This CDR3 is built from 17 residues. Per germline, CDR1 SGHTA and CDR2 FQGTGA.

The CDR3 coding sequence is TGTGCCAGCAGTTACCAGCGGGGACAGGGAAGCTCCTATAATTCACCCCTCCACTTT. As protein: CASSYQRGQGSSYNSPLHF. This rearrangement joins TRBV6-2 or TRBV6-3 to TRBJ1-6, with 9 bases identical to TRBD1. CDR3 size: 19 residues. After removal of 2 bases from V and 0 bases from J, the junction contained 8 bases not matched to a gene. Germline values: CDR1 MNHEY, CDR2 SVGEGT.

This rearrangement joins TRBV2 to TRBJ2-3; a possible D gene is TRBD2 (5 bases). Deletions cut 6 bases from V and 2 bases from J, with 12 bases between. There are 14 residues in the CDR3. From germline, CDR1 is SNHLY and CDR2 FYNNEI. CDR3 in DNA: TGTGCCAGCAGGACCGGGATCCTCACAGATACGCAGTATTTT. Translated, it gives CASRTGILTDTQYF.

The V gene is TRBV27, the J gene TRBJ2-1, with 9 bases matching TRBD1. Germline values: CDR1 MNHEY, CDR2 SMNVEV (reference sequence). The V and J ends lost 4 bases and 10 bases, in that order; junction bases with no gene match: 8. CDR3 length equals 14 residues. The CDR3 sequence is CASSSQTGGREQFF. CDR3 nucleotide sequence: TGTGCCAGCAGTTCCCAAACAGGGGGCAGAGAGCAGTTCTTC.

CDR3 nucleotide sequence: TGTGCCAGCAGCGTATGGGGGACAGGGGAATCCGAGCAGTACTTC. It translates to CASSVWGTGESEQYF. The chain is built from TRBV9 and TRBJ2-7; TRBD1 agrees at 10 bases. Per the germline V gene, CDR1 is SGDLS and CDR2 is YYNGEE. CDR3 length equals 15 residues. V lost 1 base to trimming and J lost 6 bases; unmatched junction nucleotides: 7.

The rearrangement links TRBV19 to TRBJ2-1; TRBD2 aligns across 14 bases. With V trimmed by 4 bases and J by 10 bases, 12 bases remained unmatched. Germline assignment: CDR1 LNHDA and CDR2 SQIVND (reference sequence). This CDR3 is 17 amino acids long. The CDR3: CASSTHHGTSGSGEQFF. As DNA, the CDR3 is TGTGCCAGTAGTACGCATCACGGGACTAGCGGGAGCGGGGAGCAGTTCTTC.

This clone was recorded only once. The J gene is TRBJ2-7, the V gene TRBV10-1; TRBD2 aligns across 8 bases. Germline V gene data show CDR1 as WNHNN and CDR2 as SYGVQD (reference sequence). The CDR3 sequence is 14 residues long. V gave up 2 bases and J gave up 4 bases; unmatched junction bases: 4. The CDR3 DNA sequence: TGCGCCAGCAGTGAGCGGGAGGGCCGGTACGAGCAGTACTTC. Its protein is CASSEREGRYEQYF.

This chain uses TRBV4-2 with TRBJ2-5, with D possibly TRBD2 on 5 matching bases. Trimming took off 0 bases at V and 1 base at J, with 18 bases between the two ends. The CDR3 is made up of 18 amino acids. Germline V CDR1 and CDR2: LGHNA, YNFKEQ. The CDR3 DNA is TGTGCCAGCAGCCAAGAGAGCCGGGTCTCCCTAGCCCAAGAGACCCAGTACTTC. Encoded protein: CASSQESRVSLAQETQYF.

The chain joins TRBV4-2 to TRBJ2-5, with 10 bases lining up with TRBD2. CDR3 length: 16 residues. Germline V gene data show CDR1 as LGHNA and CDR2 as YNFKEQ. Losses at the gene ends were 1 base for V and 2 bases for J; bases not matched to a gene: 4. The CDR3: CASSQVLAGVQETQYF. DNA of the CDR3: TGTGCCAGCAGCCAAGTTCTAGCGGGGGTACAAGAGACCCAGTACTTC.

In its sample, this clone was seen a few times. This chain joins TRBV9 and TRBJ1-3; no clear D gene. V lost 4 bases and J lost 0, with 5 bases in between. The CDR3 has 13 residues. Germline CDR1 is SGDLS and CDR2 is YYNGEE. The chain's CDR3 is CASSRLSGNTIYF. The CDR3 DNA sequence: TGTGCCAGCAGCCGGCTCTCTGGAAACACCATATATTTT.

This sequence joins TRBV9 and TRBJ1-4; a weak D match, TRBD1 (5 bases). The germline V gene has CDR1 SGDLS and CDR2 YYNGEE. Trimming removed 3 bases at V and 7 bases at J, with 13 bases between. The CDR3 sequence is 14 residues long. The CDR3 region is CASSADSWGEKLFF. CDR3 nucleotides: TGTGCCAGCAGCGCCGACAGTTGGGGTGAAAAACTGTTTTTT.

The chain is built from TRBV27 and TRBJ2-1, with 7 positions matching TRBD2. Germline trimming cut 5 bases from V and 8 bases from J; bases unmatched to any gene: 9. The CDR3 totals 14 residues. CDR1 MNHEY and CDR2 SMNVEV come from the germline V gene (reference sequence). The CDR3 here is CASSPTLGGDEQFF. In DNA form, the CDR3 reads TGTGCCAGCAGTCCTACACTGGGGGGGGATGAGCAGTTCTTC.

The genes are TRBV9 and TRBJ1-5, with D possibly TRBD1 on 5 matching bases. The CDR3 sequence is 14 residues long. V lost 2 bases to trimming and J lost 4 bases, with 10 bases between them. Germline V gene lookup returns CDR1 SGDLS and CDR2 YYNGEE. As DNA, the CDR3 is TGTGCCAGCAGCGTCGGGACTCTAAATCAGCCCCAGCATTTT. It codes for CASSVGTLNQPQHF.

The sample holds one count of this clone. DNA of the CDR3: TGTGCCAGCAGCCTACCTTTGGGGGGATCTAGCACAGATACGCAGTATTTT. Its protein is CASSLPLGGSSTDTQYF. This chain joins TRBV7-3 and TRBJ2-3; perhaps TRBD2 as D (6 bases). The CDR3 sequence is 17 residues long. Trimming shortened V by 5 bases and J by 0 bases, and 18 bases separated the two germline ends. Germline V gives CDR1 SGHTA, CDR2 FQGTGA.

Note on this clone: The same CDR3 arises from other DNA sequences in this sample as well. In nucleotides, the CDR3 is TGTGCCAGCAGCCTGGTGGGACAGGGAAACACTGAAGCTTTCTTT. Residues: CASSLVGQGNTEAFF. The rearrangement uses TRBV11-2 and TRBJ1-1, with TRBD1 identical over 9 bases. This CDR3 is built from 15 residues. V lost 5 bases and J lost 2; bases outside the gene matches: 6. Germline-derived CDR1 and CDR2 are SGHAT and FQNNGV.

The gene calls are TRBV5-6 and TRBJ1-1, with a possible D match to TRBD1 (6 bases). CDR1 is SGHDT, CDR2 YYEEEE, per germline. The CDR3 runs 13 residues. V lost 0 bases and J lost 8, with 11 bases in between. CDR3 DNA sequence: TGTGCCAGCAGCTTGGTTCACAGGGAGGAAGCTTTCTTT. Amino acid sequence: CASSLVHREEAFF.